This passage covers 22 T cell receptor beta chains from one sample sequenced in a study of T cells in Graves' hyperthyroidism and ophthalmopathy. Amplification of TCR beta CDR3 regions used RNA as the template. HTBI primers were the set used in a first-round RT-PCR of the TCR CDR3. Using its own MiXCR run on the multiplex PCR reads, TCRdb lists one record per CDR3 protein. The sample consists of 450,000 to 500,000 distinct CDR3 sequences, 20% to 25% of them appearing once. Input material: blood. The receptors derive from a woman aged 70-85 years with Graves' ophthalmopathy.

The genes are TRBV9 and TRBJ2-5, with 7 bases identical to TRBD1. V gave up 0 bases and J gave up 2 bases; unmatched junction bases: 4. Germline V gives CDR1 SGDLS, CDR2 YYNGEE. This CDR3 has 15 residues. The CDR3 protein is CASSVVGGEQETQYF. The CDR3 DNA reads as TGTGCCAGCAGCGTAGTAGGGGGCGAGCAAGAGACCCAGTACTTC.

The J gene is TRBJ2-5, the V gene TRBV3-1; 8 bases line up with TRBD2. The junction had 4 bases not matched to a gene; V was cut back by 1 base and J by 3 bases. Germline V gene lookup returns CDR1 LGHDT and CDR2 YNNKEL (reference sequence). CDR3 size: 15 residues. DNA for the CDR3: TGTGCCAGCAGCCAAGTGGGTAGCGGGGAAGAGACCCAGTACTTC. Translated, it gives CASSQVGSGEETQYF.

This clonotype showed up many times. The CDR3 region is CASSLGGISYEQYF. In DNA form, the CDR3 reads TGTGCCAGCAGTTTGGGGGGGATCTCCTACGAGCAGTACTTC. The chain joins TRBV28 to TRBJ2-7; 7 positions agree with TRBD2. The germline gives CDR1 MDHEN, CDR2 SYDVKM. The CDR3 covers 14 residues. V was clipped by 3 bases and J by 0 bases; unmatched bases: 2.

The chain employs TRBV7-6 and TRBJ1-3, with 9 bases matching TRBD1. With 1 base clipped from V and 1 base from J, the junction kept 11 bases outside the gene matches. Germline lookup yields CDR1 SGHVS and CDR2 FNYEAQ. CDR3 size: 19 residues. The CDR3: CASSLVPYGTGPSGNTIYF. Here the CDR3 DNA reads TGTGCCAGCAGCTTAGTGCCTTACGGGACAGGGCCTTCTGGAAACACCATATATTTT.

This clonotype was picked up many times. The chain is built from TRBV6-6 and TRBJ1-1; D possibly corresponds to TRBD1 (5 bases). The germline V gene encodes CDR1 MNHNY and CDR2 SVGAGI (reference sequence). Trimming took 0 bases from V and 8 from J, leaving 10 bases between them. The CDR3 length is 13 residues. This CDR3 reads CASSYSGRSEAFF. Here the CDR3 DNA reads TGTGCCAGCAGTTACTCGGGGCGGAGCGAAGCTTTCTTT.

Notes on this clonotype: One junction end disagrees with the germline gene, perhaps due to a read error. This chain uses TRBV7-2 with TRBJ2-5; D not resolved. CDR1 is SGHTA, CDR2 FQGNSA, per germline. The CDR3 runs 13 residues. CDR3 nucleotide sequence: TGTGCCAGCAGCTTAGGCCCTCTGGAGATCCAGTACTTC. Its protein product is CASSLGPLEIQYF.

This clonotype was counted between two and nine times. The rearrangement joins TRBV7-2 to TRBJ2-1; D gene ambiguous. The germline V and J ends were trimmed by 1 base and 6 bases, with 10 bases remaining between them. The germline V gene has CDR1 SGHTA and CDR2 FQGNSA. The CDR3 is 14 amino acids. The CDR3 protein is CASSLVTSTNEQFF. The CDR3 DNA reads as TGTGCCAGCAGCTTAGTCACCAGCACCAATGAGCAGTTCTTC.

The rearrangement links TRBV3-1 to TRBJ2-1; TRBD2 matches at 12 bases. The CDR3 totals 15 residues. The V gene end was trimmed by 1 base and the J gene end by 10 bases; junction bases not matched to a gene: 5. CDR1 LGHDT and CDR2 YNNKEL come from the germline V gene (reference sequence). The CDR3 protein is CASSQGTSGAGEQFF. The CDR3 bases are TGTGCCAGCAGCCAAGGGACTAGCGGGGCTGGGGAGCAGTTCTTC.

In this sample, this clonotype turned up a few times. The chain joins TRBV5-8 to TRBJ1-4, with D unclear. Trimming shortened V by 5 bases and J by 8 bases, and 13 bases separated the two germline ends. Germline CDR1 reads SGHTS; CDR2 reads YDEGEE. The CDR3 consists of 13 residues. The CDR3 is CASSAGEGEKLFF. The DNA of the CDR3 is TGTGCCAGCAGTGCCGGAGAGGGCGAAAAACTGTTTTTT.

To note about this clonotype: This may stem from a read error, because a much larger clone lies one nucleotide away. CDR3 sequence reads: CASNNRVERPQHF. CDR3 DNA sequence: TGTGCCAGCAACAACAGGGTTGAGCGGCCCCAGCATTTT. This chain links TRBV2 with TRBJ1-5; D is perhaps TRBD1 (6 bases). The CDR3 runs to 13 residues. Germline-derived CDR1 and CDR2 are SNHLY and FYNNEI. The V end lost 7 bases, the J end lost 9 bases, and 16 bases lay between the germline ends.

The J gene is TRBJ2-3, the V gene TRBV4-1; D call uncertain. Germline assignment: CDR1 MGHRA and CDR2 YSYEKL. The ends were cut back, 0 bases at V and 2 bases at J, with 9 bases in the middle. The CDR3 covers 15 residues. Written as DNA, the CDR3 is TGCGCCAGCAGCCAAGAGGGCTTCGACACAGATACGCAGTATTTT. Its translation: CASSQEGFDTDTQYF.

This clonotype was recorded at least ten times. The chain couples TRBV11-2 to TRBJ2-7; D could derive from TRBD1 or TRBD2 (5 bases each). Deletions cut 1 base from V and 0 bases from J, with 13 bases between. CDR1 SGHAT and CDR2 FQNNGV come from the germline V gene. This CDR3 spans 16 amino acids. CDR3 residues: CASSLASVGASYEQYF. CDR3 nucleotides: TGTGCCAGCAGCTTAGCAAGCGTCGGGGCCTCCTACGAGCAGTACTTC.

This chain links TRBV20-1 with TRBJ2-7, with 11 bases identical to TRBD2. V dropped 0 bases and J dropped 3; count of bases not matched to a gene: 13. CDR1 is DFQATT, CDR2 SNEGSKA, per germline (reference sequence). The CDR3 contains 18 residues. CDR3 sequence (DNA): TGCAGTGCTAGAGACCATCGTCGGACTAGCGGGCATTACTACGAGCAGTACTTC. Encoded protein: CSARDHRRTSGHYYEQYF.

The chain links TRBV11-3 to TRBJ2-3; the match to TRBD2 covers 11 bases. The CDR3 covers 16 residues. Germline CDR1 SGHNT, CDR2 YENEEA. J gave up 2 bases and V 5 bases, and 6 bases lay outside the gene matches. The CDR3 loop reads CASSEGLAANTDTQYF. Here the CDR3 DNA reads TGTGCCAGCAGCGAGGGACTAGCGGCAAACACAGATACGCAGTATTTT.

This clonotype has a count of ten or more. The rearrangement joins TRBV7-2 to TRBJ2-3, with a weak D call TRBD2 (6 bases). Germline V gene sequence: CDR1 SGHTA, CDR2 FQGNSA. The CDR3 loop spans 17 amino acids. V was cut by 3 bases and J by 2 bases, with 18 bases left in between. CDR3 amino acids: CASSFSTGVPPTDTQYF. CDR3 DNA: TGTGCCAGCAGCTTCAGTACGGGAGTCCCTCCCACAGATACGCAGTATTTT.

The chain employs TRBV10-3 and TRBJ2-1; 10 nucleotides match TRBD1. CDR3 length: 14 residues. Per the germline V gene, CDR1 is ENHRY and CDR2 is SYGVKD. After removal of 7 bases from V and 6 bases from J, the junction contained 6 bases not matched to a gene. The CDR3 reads CAITRDRGANEQFF. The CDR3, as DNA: TGTGCCATCACCCGGGACAGGGGTGCCAATGAGCAGTTCTTC.

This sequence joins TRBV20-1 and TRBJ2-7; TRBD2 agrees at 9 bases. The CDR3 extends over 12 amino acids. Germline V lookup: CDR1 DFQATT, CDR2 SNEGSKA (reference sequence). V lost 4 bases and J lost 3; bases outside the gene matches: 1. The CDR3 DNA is TGCAGTGCTAAGACTAGCGGCTACGAGCAGTACTTC. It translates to CSAKTSGYEQYF.

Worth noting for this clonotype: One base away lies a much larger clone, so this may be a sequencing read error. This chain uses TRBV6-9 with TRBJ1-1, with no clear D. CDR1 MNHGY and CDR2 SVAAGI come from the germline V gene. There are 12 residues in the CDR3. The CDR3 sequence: CAGSYSNTEAFF. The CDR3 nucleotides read TGTGCCGGCAGTTACTCGAACACTGAAGCTTTCTTT.

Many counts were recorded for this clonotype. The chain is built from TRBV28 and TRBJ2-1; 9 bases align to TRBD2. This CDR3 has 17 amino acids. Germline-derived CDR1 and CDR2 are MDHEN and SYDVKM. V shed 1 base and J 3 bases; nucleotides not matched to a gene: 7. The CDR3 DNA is TGTGCCAGCAGTTTATTACCTAGCGGGAAGGTCTACAATGAGCAGTTCTTC. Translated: CASSLLPSGKVYNEQFF.

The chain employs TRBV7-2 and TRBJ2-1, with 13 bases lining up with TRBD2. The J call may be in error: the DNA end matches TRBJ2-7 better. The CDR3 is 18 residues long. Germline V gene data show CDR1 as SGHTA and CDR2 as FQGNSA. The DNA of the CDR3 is TGTGCCAGCAGCCCCACTAGCGGGAGGGCCATAGGCTACAATGAGCAGTACTTC. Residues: CASSPTSGRAIGYNEQYF.

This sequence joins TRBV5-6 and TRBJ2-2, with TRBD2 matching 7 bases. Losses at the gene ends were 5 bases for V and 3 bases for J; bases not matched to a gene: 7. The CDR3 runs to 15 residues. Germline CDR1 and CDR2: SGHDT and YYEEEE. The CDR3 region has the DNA TGTGCCAGCAGGTTAGCGGGTGTGGACACCGGGGAGCTGTTTTTT. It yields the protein CASRLAGVDTGELFF.

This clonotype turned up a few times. The CDR3 sequence is CASSPTGVPYNSPLHF. DNA for the CDR3: TGTGCCAGCAGTCCTACAGGGGTACCCTATAATTCACCCCTCCACTTT. The chain combines TRBV27 with TRBJ1-6; 7 bases map to TRBD1. Trimming took 5 bases from V and 2 from J; bases not matched to a gene: 6. The CDR3 is made up of 16 amino acids. Germline V lookup: CDR1 MNHEY, CDR2 SMNVEV (reference sequence).